This T cell receptor (beta chain) is from a study of blood T cell repertoires in COVID-19 (dated by TCRdb to about 2020). A note on the overall study: Samples from collaborators originated in the United States, Italy and Spain and spanned both the acute and convalescent phases of COVID-19. The prospective study material was composed of cDNA or gDNA derived from T cells, B-cell-depleted T cells, or PBMCs. The dataset comprised deeply sampled blood TCRbeta repertoires from subjects exposed to, actively infected with, or recovered from COVID-19. The repertoires were released in a freely available public database meant as a resource for research on the immune response to SARS-CoV-2. The samples were drawn from the first 160 participants of the ongoing ImmuneRACE study and from 1,200 or so subjects provided by 6 global collaborators. Sample metadata almost always included a de-identified subject ID, COVID-19 status, age in years and sex. HLA class I and class II types, where available, came from metadata supplied by the sample provider rather than from assay-based typing.

TCRbeta CDR3 regions were amplified from genomic DNA using the immunoSEQ Assay, a bias-controlled multiplex PCR. The study's processing was this. The number of nucleated cells in each sample was estimated by amplification of reference gene primers within the assay. To quantify the absolute abundance of each unique TCRbeta CDR3 rearrangement, sequence reads were collapsed and filtered. For each sample, productive Simpson clonality was calculated as the square root of Simpson's diversity index across productive rearrangements. Drawn from immuneACCESS, this table holds only the in-frame rearrangements with V and J called that TCRdb kept. Clones are partly lost; checked studies trace under half to an unresolved V gene and leave the rest unexplained. D and trimming were read from the DNA, whereas the V and J calls and clone size are those reported in that table. The sample yields over 100,000 clones; 80% to 95% were counted once. The ten largest clones capture roughly 1.9% of the sample.

Broader findings and caveats from the paper: How much clinical and demographic metadata was included differed by source and by participant, and the metadata was provided uncurated.

One collaborating source in Seattle enrolled patients while the patients were actively infected and followed the patients over time throughout the course of disease. The collaborating institutions used their own protocols to collect whole blood in K2EDTA tubes. For TCRbeta analysis, collaborators shipped samples as frozen whole blood, isolated PBMCs, or DNA extracted from either of those sample types. This clone was observed a single time. Its antigen specificity is not known. Per-base qualities were not stored, and no clone one base away is much larger. The V end loses 4 bases and the J end loses 5 bases, and a stretch of 20 bases separates them. CDR1 and CDR2 (LGHDT, YNNKEL) derive from the germline V gene (reference sequence). Including the terminal cysteine and phenylalanine, the CDR3 comprises 16 residues. Only the CDR3 region is kept as DNA, spanning 48 bases read in frame from base 1.

Specimen: peripheral blood. This TCR came from a woman aged 50 to 60 with COVID-19, enrolled during active disease. Recombination connected TRBV3-1 (or the pseudogene TRBV3-2) to TRBJ1-2; no D segment can be confidently identified. The DNA is as follows: TGTGCCAGCAGCCTCATGGCGGGGTCCATTCTTTATGGCTACACCTTC. Protein translation: CASSLMAGSILYGYTF.